A selection of T cell receptor beta chains follows, all from one sample in a study of CD8+ T cells in alopecia areata. Assay: immunoSEQ multiplex PCR; the TCRdb copy retains only in-frame clones and omits some. Here the sample spans some 170,000 clones, approximately 52% being singletons. The sample here was CD4+ T cells sorted from blood, taken between weeks 55 and 65, from a patient treated with tofacitinib. The receptor source for this set is a human donor with alopecia areata. CDR3s include the opening cysteine and the closing phenylalanine or tryptophan. A D gene is named only where the DNA matches it firmly. The size of a clone is reported for some rows only, either as once, few or many, or as a class for expanded clones.

abundance: NA
d_gene: NA
j_gene: TRBJ1-2
v_gene: TRBV29-1
CDR3aa: CSVDFVGSGYTF
CDR3nt: TGCAGCGTTGACTTTGTTGGGAGTGGCTACACCTTC

abundance: NA
d_gene: NA
j_gene: TRBJ2-7
v_gene: TRBV6-1
CDR3aa: CASRVDYRAPNEQYF
CDR3nt: TGTGCCAGCAGAGTAGATTACAGGGCCCCCAACGAGCAGTACTTC

abundance: NA
d_gene: TRBD1
j_gene: TRBJ1-5
v_gene: TRBV2
CDR3aa: CASSPDRDDQPQHF
CDR3nt: TGTGCCAGCAGTCCGGACAGGGACGATCAGCCCCAGCATTTT

abundance: NA
d_gene: TRBD1
j_gene: TRBJ1-1
v_gene: TRBV19
CDR3aa: CASIRQGWGLNTEAFF
CDR3nt: TGTGCCAGTATCCGACAGGGCTGGGGGTTGAACACTGAAGCTTTCTTT

abundance: NA
d_gene: NA
j_gene: TRBJ2-7
v_gene: TRBV30
CDR3aa: CAGREGTLTYEQYF
CDR3nt: TGTGCCGGTCGAGAAGGGACCCTAACCTACGAGCAGTACTTC

abundance: few
d_gene: TRBD1
j_gene: TRBJ1-5
v_gene: TRBV5-6
CDR3aa: CASSGGQGAGQPQHF
CDR3nt: TGTGCCAGCAGCGGGGGACAGGGGGCCGGTCAGCCCCAGCATTTT

abundance: NA
d_gene: TRBD2
j_gene: TRBJ2-3
v_gene: TRBV15
CDR3aa: CATSSPSASGGFTDTQYF
CDR3nt: TGTGCCACCAGCTCCCCCAGCGCTAGCGGGGGGTTCACAGATACGCAGTATTTT

abundance: few
d_gene: NA
j_gene: TRBJ1-6
v_gene: TRBV6-1
CDR3aa: CASVETGNSPLHF
CDR3nt: TGTGCCAGCGTGGAGACCGGGAATTCACCCCTCCACTTT

abundance: NA
d_gene: TRBD2
j_gene: TRBJ2-7
v_gene: TRBV7-2
CDR3aa: CASSLAPGLAYEQYF
CDR3nt: TGTGCCAGCAGCTTAGCCCCGGGACTAGCCTACGAGCAGTACTTC

abundance: NA
d_gene: NA
j_gene: TRBJ1-4
v_gene: TRBV30
CDR3aa: CAWSPQGQSNEKLFF
CDR3nt: TGTGCCTGGAGCCCCCAAGGGCAGTCAAATGAAAAACTGTTTTTT

abundance: NA
d_gene: NA
j_gene: TRBJ1-1
v_gene: TRBV5-1
CDR3aa: CASQGAPANTEAFF
CDR3nt: TGCGCCAGCCAAGGAGCGCCAGCGAACACTGAAGCTTTCTTT

abundance: NA
d_gene: NA
j_gene: TRBJ2-7
v_gene: TRBV25-1
CDR3aa: CASSDFGGLDEQYF
CDR3nt: TGTGCCAGCAGTGATTTCGGGGGGCTCGACGAGCAGTACTTC

abundance: few
d_gene: NA
j_gene: TRBJ2-6
v_gene: TRBV13
CDR3aa: CAPSEGANVLTF
CDR3nt: TGTGCCCCGAGCGAGGGGGCCAACGTCCTGACTTTC

abundance: NA
d_gene: NA
j_gene: TRBJ1-1
v_gene: TRBV29-1
CDR3aa: CSVIQQMNTEAFF
CDR3nt: TGCAGCGTCATACAGCAAATGAACACTGAAGCTTTCTTT

abundance: NA
d_gene: TRBD2
j_gene: TRBJ2-7
v_gene: TRBV5-1
CDR3aa: CASSFSSGGTHEQYF
CDR3nt: TGCGCCAGCAGCTTTTCTAGCGGGGGGACCCACGAGCAGTACTTC

abundance: NA
d_gene: TRBD1
j_gene: TRBJ2-5
v_gene: TRBV28
CDR3aa: CASSLAGQGGETQYF
CDR3nt: TGTGCCAGCAGTTTAGCGGGACAGGGGGGAGAGACCCAGTACTTC

abundance: NA
d_gene: NA
j_gene: TRBJ1-5
v_gene: TRBV12-5
CDR3aa: CASGLVLRGVALHNQPQHF
CDR3nt: TGTGCTAGTGGTTTGGTACTAAGGGGGGTTGCACTGCACAATCAGCCCCAGCATTTT

abundance: few
d_gene: NA
j_gene: TRBJ2-2
v_gene: TRBV29-1
CDR3aa: CSPPPGYTGELFF
CDR3nt: TGCAGCCCCCCCCCAGGGTACACCGGGGAGCTGTTTTTT

abundance: NA
d_gene: NA
j_gene: TRBJ1-3
v_gene: TRBV23-1
CDR3aa: CASSQAGGLPGNTIYF
CDR3nt: TGCGCCAGCAGTCAAGCGGGGGGCTTACCTGGAAACACCATATATTTT

abundance: NA
d_gene: NA
j_gene: TRBJ1-2
v_gene: TRBV19
CDR3aa: CASSMAPSSLYGYTF
CDR3nt: TGTGCCAGTAGTATGGCCCCTTCCTCGCTTTATGGCTACACCTTC

abundance: NA
d_gene: NA
j_gene: TRBJ2-7
v_gene: TRBV19
CDR3aa: CASSIVLGDPYEQYF
CDR3nt: TGTGCCAGTAGTATAGTCCTCGGGGACCCCTACGAGCAGTACTTC

abundance: few
d_gene: NA
j_gene: TRBJ2-7
v_gene: TRBV30
CDR3aa: CAWGAGQTYEQYF
CDR3nt: TGTGCCTGGGGGGCGGGACAGACCTACGAGCAGTACTTC

abundance: NA
d_gene: NA
j_gene: TRBJ2-1
v_gene: TRBV6-1
CDR3aa: CASSVLGSYNEQFF
CDR3nt: TGTGCCAGCAGCGTACTAGGGTCCTACAATGAGCAGTTCTTC

abundance: once
d_gene: NA
j_gene: TRBJ2-3
v_gene: TRBV9
CDR3aa: CASSVAGQQDTQYF
CDR3nt: TGTGCCAGCAGCGTAGCGGGGCAGCAAGATACGCAGTATTTT

abundance: few
d_gene: NA
j_gene: TRBJ2-3
v_gene: TRBV30
CDR3aa: CAWSIEGYHPDTQYF
CDR3nt: TGTGCCTGGAGTATTGAGGGTTATCACCCCGATACGCAGTATTTT

abundance: NA
d_gene: NA
j_gene: TRBJ2-5
v_gene: TRBV29-1
CDR3aa: CSVVVGETQYF
CDR3nt: TGCAGCGTTGTAGTCGGGGAGACCCAGTACTTC

abundance: NA
d_gene: TRBD1
j_gene: TRBJ1-3
v_gene: TRBV30
CDR3aa: CAWSVLPGQGASAGNTIYF
CDR3nt: TGTGCCTGGAGTGTACTCCCGGGACAGGGGGCATCGGCTGGAAACACCATATATTTT

abundance: NA
d_gene: TRBD1
j_gene: TRBJ2-5
v_gene: TRBV29-1
CDR3aa: CSGGQGIETQYF
CDR3nt: TGCAGCGGGGGACAGGGTATAGAGACCCAGTACTTC

abundance: NA
d_gene: NA
j_gene: TRBJ2-3
v_gene: TRBV2
CDR3aa: CASSDGRVNTDTQYF
CDR3nt: TGTGCCAGCAGTGATGGCAGGGTAAACACAGATACGCAGTATTTT

abundance: NA
d_gene: TRBD1
j_gene: TRBJ2-4
v_gene: TRBV30
CDR3aa: CAWSPGQGLLDIQYF
CDR3nt: TGTGCCTGGAGTCCGGGACAGGGGTTGTTGGACATTCAGTACTTC

abundance: NA
d_gene: NA
j_gene: TRBJ2-2
v_gene: TRBV7-9
CDR3aa: CASLLEGNTGELFF
CDR3nt: TGTGCCAGCCTTTTGGAGGGGAACACCGGGGAGCTGTTTTTT

abundance: once
d_gene: TRBD1
j_gene: TRBJ2-5
v_gene: TRBV5-1
CDR3aa: CASSPGGGETQYF
CDR3nt: TGCGCCAGCAGCCCAGGGGGTGGAGAGACCCAGTACTTC

abundance: NA
d_gene: TRBD2
j_gene: TRBJ2-7
v_gene: TRBV14
CDR3aa: CASSHVTSGYEQYF
CDR3nt: TGTGCCAGCAGCCACGTAACTAGCGGATACGAGCAGTACTTC

abundance: once
d_gene: NA
j_gene: TRBJ1-3
v_gene: TRBV29-1
CDR3aa: CSAVDRSSGNTIYF
CDR3nt: TGCAGCGCCGTAGACAGGAGCTCTGGAAACACCATATATTTT

abundance: NA
d_gene: NA
j_gene: TRBJ1-4
v_gene: TRBV30
CDR3aa: CAWSGQVKLGEKLFF
CDR3nt: TGTGCCTGGAGTGGCCAGGTGAAATTGGGTGAAAAACTGTTTTTT

abundance: NA
d_gene: NA
j_gene: TRBJ1-1
v_gene: TRBV7-6
CDR3aa: CASSSGVDRLNTEAFF
CDR3nt: TGTGCCAGCAGCTCCGGGGTCGACAGACTGAACACTGAAGCTTTCTTT

abundance: few
d_gene: NA
j_gene: TRBJ2-7
v_gene: TRBV29-1
CDR3aa: CSVEGAAGPTYEQYF
CDR3nt: TGCAGCGTTGAAGGAGCGGCGGGACCGACCTACGAGCAGTACTTC

abundance: few
d_gene: TRBD1
j_gene: TRBJ2-2
v_gene: TRBV5-1
CDR3aa: CASSIQGDTGELFF
CDR3nt: TGCGCCAGCAGCATACAGGGGGACACCGGGGAGCTGTTTTTT

abundance: NA
d_gene: TRBD1
j_gene: TRBJ2-1
v_gene: TRBV19
CDR3aa: CASSTDRGEQFF
CDR3nt: TGTGCCAGTAGTACCGACAGGGGTGAGCAGTTCTTC

abundance: few
d_gene: NA
j_gene: TRBJ2-3
v_gene: TRBV29-1
CDR3aa: CSVGAGGTDTQYF
CDR3nt: TGCAGCGTTGGGGCAGGGGGCACAGATACGCAGTATTTT

abundance: NA
d_gene: NA
j_gene: TRBJ2-5
v_gene: TRBV30
CDR3aa: CAWSVGSETQYF
CDR3nt: TGTGCCTGGAGTGTTGGGTCGGAGACCCAGTACTTC

abundance: few
d_gene: NA
j_gene: TRBJ2-3
v_gene: TRBV5-1
CDR3aa: CASSLEDPSTDTQYF
CDR3nt: TGCGCCAGCAGCTTGGAGGACCCTAGCACAGATACGCAGTATTTT

abundance: NA
d_gene: NA
j_gene: TRBJ2-5
v_gene: TRBV9
CDR3aa: CASSLGGHQETQYF
CDR3nt: TGTGCCAGCAGCCTCGGGGGGCACCAAGAGACCCAGTACTTC

abundance: NA
d_gene: TRBD1
j_gene: TRBJ2-6
v_gene: TRBV30
CDR3aa: CAWSVNRGYSGANVLTF
CDR3nt: TGTGCCTGGAGTGTAAACAGGGGTTACTCTGGGGCCAACGTCCTGACTTTC

abundance: few
d_gene: TRBD1
j_gene: TRBJ1-2
v_gene: TRBV4-2
CDR3aa: CASSQVGTANYGYTF
CDR3nt: TGTGCCAGCAGCCAAGTTGGGACAGCTAACTATGGCTACACCTTC

abundance: NA
d_gene: NA
j_gene: TRBJ2-7
v_gene: TRBV19
CDR3aa: CASSGGRNGSSYEQYF
CDR3nt: TGTGCCAGTAGTGGAGGAAGAAACGGCAGCTCCTACGAGCAGTACTTC

abundance: NA
d_gene: TRBD1
j_gene: TRBJ2-5
v_gene: TRBV29-1
CDR3aa: CSVEDVAGGDQETQYF
CDR3nt: TGCAGCGTTGAAGATGTGGCAGGGGGCGACCAAGAGACCCAGTACTTC

abundance: NA
d_gene: TRBD2
j_gene: TRBJ2-3
v_gene: TRBV30
CDR3aa: CAWSGGAGDTQYF
CDR3nt: TGTGCCTGGAGCGGGGGGGCGGGAGATACGCAGTATTTT

abundance: NA
d_gene: NA
j_gene: TRBJ2-3
v_gene: TRBV19
CDR3aa: CASSNRVFADTQYF
CDR3nt: TGTGCCAGTAGTAACAGGGTGTTTGCAGATACGCAGTATTTT

abundance: NA
d_gene: TRBD1
j_gene: TRBJ2-7
v_gene: TRBV29-1
CDR3aa: CSVDTGQDEQYF
CDR3nt: TGCAGCGTTGATACCGGACAGGACGAGCAGTACTTC

abundance: once
d_gene: NA
j_gene: TRBJ2-7
v_gene: TRBV7-9
CDR3aa: CASSRESYEQYF
CDR3nt: TGTGCCAGCAGCCGCGAGAGCTACGAGCAGTACTTC

abundance: NA
d_gene: TRBD1
j_gene: TRBJ2-2
v_gene: TRBV9
CDR3aa: CASSLRQGRGELFF
CDR3nt: TGTGCCAGCAGCCTAAGACAGGGGAGGGGGGAGCTGTTTTTT

abundance: NA
d_gene: TRBD1
j_gene: TRBJ1-4
v_gene: TRBV28
CDR3aa: CASRPGTAEKLFF
CDR3nt: TGTGCCAGCAGGCCCGGGACAGCAGAAAAACTGTTTTTT